This TCR beta chain emerged from a study of shared clonotypes between healthy human individuals. Study-wide results and caveats: In contrast to clonotypes shared by all four donors, non-shared clonotypes had lower generation probabilities.

The CD8 memory sample joined CD45RO+ cells and CCR7-negative CD45RA+ cells. Some clones are missing from TCRdb's copy, which holds only in-frame ones; the method was immunoSEQ multiplex PCR. Among about 79,000 clones listed, 50% to 70% were seen once. Comment on this clone: Antigen unknown.

This CDR3 spans 15 amino acids. Germline loops: CDR1 LGHNT, CDR2 FRNRAP. V lost 6 bases and J 7 bases, leaving 19 bases between the germline ends. The sample taken for sequencing was memory CD8+ T cells sorted from blood. The subset denotes: CD45RO+ cells pooled with CCR7-negative TemRA cells. This TCR derives from a man aged 25 to 40 in good health. The rearrangement uses TRBV12-5 and TRBJ2-1; maybe TRBD2 (6 bases). Here the CDR3 reads CASGISGPWINEQFF. The CDR3 DNA is TGTGCTAGTGGGATTAGCGGCCCTTGGATTAATGAGCAGTTCTTC.